A selection of T cell receptor beta chains follows, all from one sample in a study of preoperative IRX-2 immunotherapy in early breast cancer. Clones were sequenced by immunoSEQ multiplex PCR, and TCRdb holds only the in-frame ones, with some missing. The sample consists of 75,000 to 100,000 clones, about nine tenths of them appearing once. The sample here was tumor tissue, taken after IRX-2 immunotherapy. The source of these receptors is a human donor with breast cancer. The CDR3 runs from the conserved cysteine through the conserved F or W. Each record gives: D gene, J gene, clone size, V gene, CDR3 length, CDR3 DNA, CDR3 protein. D genes are given only for firm matches. Rows give clone size only sometimes, using once, few, many, or a class for an expanded clone.

>.|TRBJ2-1|.|TRBV7-5|14
TGTGCCAGCAGCTTGCTAACGGGGTACAATGAGCAGTTCTTC
CASSLLTGYNEQFF
>.|TRBJ2-5|.|TRBV7-1|13
TGTGCCAGCAGCTTAGGCAGGGGAGAGACCCAGTACTTC
CASSLGRGETQYF
>.|TRBJ1-4|.|TRBV30|13
TGTGCCTGGAGTCCCCAGGCTAATGAAAAACTGTTTTTT
CAWSPQANEKLFF
>.|TRBJ1-1|once|TRBV7-4|15
TGTGCCAGCAGCCCCCCCGGACAGCTGAACACTGAAGCTTTCTTT
CASSPPGQLNTEAFF
>.|TRBJ1-5|.|TRBV6-8|15
TGTGCCAGCAGTTACGGGCGCGGATCCAATCAGCCCCAGCATTTT
CASSYGRGSNQPQHF
>TRBD2|TRBJ2-3|.|TRBV30|13
TGTGCCTGGAGGTCCGGGGGGGCAGATACGCAGTATTTT
CAWRSGGADTQYF
>.|TRBJ1-5|.|TRBV1|15
TGCGCCAGCAGCCAAGAGGGTAGTAGCAATCAGCCCCAGCATTTT
CASSQEGSSNQPQHF
>TRBD2|TRBJ2-1|.|TRBV28|17
TGTGCCAGCAGTTCGTTAGCGGGAGATCGTTCCTACAATGAGCAGTTCTTC
CASSSLAGDRSYNEQFF
>.|TRBJ2-1|.|TRBV14|20
TGTGCCAGCAGCCAAGAACGACTATTCATGGGGATACGCTCCTACAATGAGCAGTTCTTC
CASSQERLFMGIRSYNEQFF
>.|TRBJ1-2|.|TRBV18|13
TGTGCCAGCTCACCCACAGACAACTATGGCTACACCTTC
CASSPTDNYGYTF
>.|TRBJ1-4|.|TRBV5-1|18
TGCGCCAGCAGCAGCAGATGGGGCCCCTCTGCAACTAATGAAAAACTGTTTTTT
CASSSRWGPSATNEKLFF
>.|TRBJ1-1|.|TRBV10-2|13
TGCGCCAGCAGTCCCGACAGATACACTGAAGCTTTCTTT
CASSPDRYTEAFF
>TRBD1|TRBJ2-3|.|TRBV7-8|14
TGTGCCAGCAGCCCGCGGGGGACAGGGGATACGCAGTATTTT
CASSPRGTGDTQYF
>.|TRBJ2-3|once|TRBV19|14
TGTGCCACCTCTATGGCAGCTAGCACAGATACGCAGTATTTT
CATSMAASTDTQYF
>.|TRBJ1-5|.|TRBV7-6|16
TGTGCCAGCAGCTTAGCAAGGACGGGTAGAAATCAGCCCCAGCATTTT
CASSLARTGRNQPQHF
>TRBD2|TRBJ2-1|.|TRBV14|18
TGTGCCAGCAGCCAAGTTGGGGCTAGCGGGAGGGCCCCCCATGAGCAGTTCTTC
CASSQVGASGRAPHEQFF
>.|TRBJ2-7|.|TRBV19|15
TGTGCCAGTAGCCTAGGACTTAGCGGAATCTACGAGCAGTACTTC
CASSLGLSGIYEQYF
>TRBD1|TRBJ2-6|.|TRBV11-3|18
TGTGCCAGCAGCTCATCTGGGACAGAACTGAAGGGGGCCAACGTCCTGACTTTC
CASSSSGTELKGANVLTF
>TRBD1|TRBJ1-6|.|TRBV7-6|15
TGTGCCAGCAGCGGGGGACAGGGGGCAACCTCACCCCTCCACTTT
CASSGGQGATSPLHF
>TRBD1|TRBJ1-1|.|TRBV18|14
TGTGCCAGCTTCCCGACAGGGATCGTCACTGAAGCTTTCTTT
CASFPTGIVTEAFF
>TRBD2|TRBJ2-1|.|TRBV6-8|15
TGTGCCAGCAGTCCTATAGCGGGGTCCTACAATGAGCAGTTCTTC
CASSPIAGSYNEQFF
>.|TRBJ1-2|.|TRBV19|12
TGTGCCAGTAGAAGGACGGGCTATGGCTACACCTTC
CASRRTGYGYTF
>.|TRBJ1-2|.|TRBV30|16
TGTGCCTGGAGTGTACAGTCAGGGGCCTATCGGTATGGCTACACCTTC
CAWSVQSGAYRYGYTF
>.|TRBJ1-1|.|TRBV19|14
TGTGCCAGTCACCTGCCGAGTAGGAACACTGAAGCTTTCTTT
CASHLPSRNTEAFF
>TRBD1|TRBJ1-1|.|TRBV19|14
TGTGCCAGTAGTAACCAGGGGGCTTGGACTGAAGCTTTCTTT
CASSNQGAWTEAFF
>.|TRBJ1-1|.|TRBV28|12
TGTGCCGGGGGCGGCGGGAACACTAAAGCTTTCTTT
CAGGGGNTKAFF
>.|TRBJ2-2|once|TRBV1|17
TGCGCCAGCAGCCATACAGCGGGAGGCCTCGGTAGCGGGGAGCTGTTTTTT
CASSHTAGGLGSGELFF
>.|TRBJ1-1|.|TRBV28|13
TGTGCCAGCGTGCAGGGTATGAACACTGAAGCTTTCTTT
CASVQGMNTEAFF
>TRBD1|TRBJ1-5|.|TRBV18|14
TGTGCCAGCTCACGGGACAGGGGGACTCAGCCCCAGCATTTT
CASSRDRGTQPQHF
>.|TRBJ1-1|.|TRBV18|13
TGTGCCAGCTCCTCACCCGTGTACACTGAAGCTTTCTTT
CASSSPVYTEAFF